The 11 T cell receptor beta chains presented below share a single source sample, sequenced in a study of blood T cell repertoires in COVID-19. Clones were read by immunoSEQ multiplex PCR, and TCRdb kept only the in-frame ones, dropping some. The sample has some 150,000 clones, roughly 80% seen once; the top ten hold around 8.6%. The sequencing sample was made of peripheral blood. Source of these receptors: a human donor in a cohort sampled during active COVID-19.

This chain joins TRBV6-6 and TRBJ1-6; no clear D. This CDR3 has 15 residues. Germline V lookup: CDR1 MNHNY, CDR2 SVGAGI (reference sequence). V lost 6 bases to trimming and J lost 9 bases, with 18 bases between them. The CDR3, as DNA: TGTGCCAGCAGCCTCGGGAGAATAGTCGGTTCACCCCTCCACTTT. This translates into CASSLGRIVGSPLHF.

The chain links TRBV7-3 to TRBJ2-3, with D unresolved. The CDR3 totals 14 residues. CDR1 is SGHTA, CDR2 FQGTGA, per germline. Trimming took 5 bases from V and 2 from J, leaving 11 bases between them. Here the CDR3 reads CASSQFPPTDTQYF. In nucleotides, the CDR3 is TGTGCCAGCAGCCAATTTCCCCCCACAGATACGCAGTATTTT.

This clone has a single count. This chain joins TRBV9 and TRBJ2-5, with 7 positions matching TRBD2. V dropped 0 bases and J dropped 3; count of bases not matched to a gene: 5. CDR1 is SGDLS and CDR2 is YYNGEE in the germline V gene. The CDR3 covers 15 residues. The CDR3 nucleotides read TGTGCCAGCAGCGTAGGGGAAAGCGGGGAAGAGACCCAGTACTTC. It encodes CASSVGESGEETQYF.

The gene calls are TRBV11-3 and TRBJ2-3; TRBD2 agrees at 9 bases. After removal of 5 bases from V and 4 bases from J, the junction contained 10 bases not matched to a gene. Per germline, CDR1 SGHNT and CDR2 YENEEA. The CDR3 runs to 16 residues. CDR3 protein: CASSERGVAGADTQYF. The CDR3 DNA follows: TGTGCCAGCAGCGAGAGGGGAGTAGCGGGGGCAGATACGCAGTATTTT.

V and J are TRBV19 and TRBJ2-7, with D maybe TRBD1 (5 bases). Germline-derived CDR1 and CDR2 are LNHDA and SQIVND (reference sequence). The CDR3 is 15 amino acids. V was pared by 5 bases and J by 2 bases, with 16 bases between. CDR3 sequence: CASSSTATAAYEQYF. CDR3 bases: TGTGCCAGTAGTTCGACGGCGACAGCTGCCTACGAGCAGTACTTC. Variable domain in full (rest from reference TRBV19 and TRBJ2-7): DGGITQSPKYLFRKEGQNVTLSCEQNLNHDAMYWYRQDPGQGLRLIYYSQIVNDFQKGDIAEGYSVSREKKESFPLTVTSAQKNPTAFYLCASSSTATAAYEQYFGPGTRLTVT.

The J gene is TRBJ2-6, the V gene TRBV3-1 (or the pseudogene TRBV3-2), with a possible D match to TRBD2 (5 bases). CDR1 is LGHDT, CDR2 YNNKEL, per germline (reference sequence). V was trimmed by 4 bases and J by 6 bases, leaving 10 bases between them. The CDR3 is 14 residues long. The CDR3 coding sequence is TGTGCCAGCAGCCCGTCGGGGTCGGCCAACGTCCTGACTTTC. Translating it yields CASSPSGSANVLTF.

This rearrangement joins TRBV7-9 to TRBJ1-1; D call uncertain. V lost 5 bases and J 6 bases, leaving 10 bases between the germline ends. The CDR3 consists of 12 residues. The germline gives CDR1 SEHNR, CDR2 FQNEAQ (reference sequence). CDR3 in amino acids: CASSPVGPEAFF. The CDR3 DNA is TGTGCCAGCAGCCCCGTGGGCCCTGAAGCTTTCTTT.

This chain links TRBV7-2 with TRBJ2-3; 7 positions agree with TRBD2. From germline, CDR1 is SGHTA and CDR2 FQGNSA. V was clipped by 2 bases and J by 4 bases; unmatched bases: 6. The CDR3 runs 15 residues. For the CDR3, the DNA is TGTGCCAGCAGCTTAAGAGGAGCGGGGTCAGATACGCAGTATTTT. This sequence encodes CASSLRGAGSDTQYF.

The chain joins TRBV6-5 to TRBJ1-1; D is ambiguous. The CDR3 extends over 12 amino acids. Germline V gene lookup returns CDR1 MNHEY and CDR2 SVGAGI. Trimming shortened V by 5 bases and J by 11 bases, and 15 bases separated the two germline ends. The CDR3 sequence: CASSPWENLAFF. DNA of the CDR3: TGTGCCAGCAGTCCCTGGGAGAATTTGGCTTTCTTT.

This clone was seen once. The chain carries TRBV9 and TRBJ1-2, with 8 bases lining up with TRBD1. Trimming removed 2 bases from V and 6 bases from J; junction bases left unmatched: 9. The CDR3 runs 15 residues. Germline V gene lookup returns CDR1 SGDLS and CDR2 YYNGEE. CDR3 DNA: TGTGCCAGCAGCGTTGAACCCCAGGGGGCTAATGGCTACACCTTC. Residues: CASSVEPQGANGYTF.

The rearrangement links TRBV19 to TRBJ2-7; 14 nucleotides agree with TRBD2. V was pared by 4 bases and J by 4 bases, with 12 bases of the junction left unmatched. Germline V gene sequence: CDR1 LNHDA, CDR2 SQIVND (reference sequence). This CDR3 contains 18 residues. This CDR3 is CASSRATGTSGGSYEQYF. The CDR3 DNA reads TGTGCCAGTAGTAGAGCGACCGGGACTAGCGGGGGCTCATACGAGCAGTACTTC.